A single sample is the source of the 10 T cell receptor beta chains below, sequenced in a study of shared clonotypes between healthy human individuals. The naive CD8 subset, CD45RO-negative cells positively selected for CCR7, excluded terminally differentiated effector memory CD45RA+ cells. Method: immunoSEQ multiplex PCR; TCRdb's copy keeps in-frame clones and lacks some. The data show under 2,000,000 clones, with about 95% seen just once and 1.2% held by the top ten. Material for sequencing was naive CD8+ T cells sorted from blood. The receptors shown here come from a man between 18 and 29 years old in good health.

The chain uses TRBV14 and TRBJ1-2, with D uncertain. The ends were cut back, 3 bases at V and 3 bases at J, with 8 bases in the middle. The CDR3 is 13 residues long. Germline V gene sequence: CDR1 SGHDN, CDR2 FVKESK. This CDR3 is CASSHGGYYGYTF. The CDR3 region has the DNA TGTGCCAGCAGCCATGGCGGATACTATGGCTACACCTTC.

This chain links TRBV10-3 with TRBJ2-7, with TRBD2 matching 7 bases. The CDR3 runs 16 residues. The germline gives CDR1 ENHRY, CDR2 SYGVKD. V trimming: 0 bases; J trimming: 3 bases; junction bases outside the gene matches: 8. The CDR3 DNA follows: TGTGCCATCAGTGAGTCCTTGTCTAGCGGAAGCTACGAGCAGTACTTC. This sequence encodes CAISESLSSGSYEQYF.

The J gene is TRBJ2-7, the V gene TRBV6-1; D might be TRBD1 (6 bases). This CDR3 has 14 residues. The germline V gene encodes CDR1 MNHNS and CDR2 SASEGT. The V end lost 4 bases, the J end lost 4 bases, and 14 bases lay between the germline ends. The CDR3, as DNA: TGTGCCAGCAGTGGGGACAACCGCCTATACGAGCAGTACTTC. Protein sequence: CASSGDNRLYEQYF.

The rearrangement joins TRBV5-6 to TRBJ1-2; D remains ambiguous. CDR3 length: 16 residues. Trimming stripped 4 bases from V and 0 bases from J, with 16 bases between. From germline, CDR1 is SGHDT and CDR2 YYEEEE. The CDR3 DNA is TGTGCCAGCAGCCTATGGGAGGAACCCTCTAACTATGGCTACACCTTC. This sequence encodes CASSLWEEPSNYGYTF. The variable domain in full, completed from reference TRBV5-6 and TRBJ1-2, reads DAGVTQSPTHLIKTRGQQVTLRCSPKSGHDTVSWYQQALGQGPQFIFQYYEEEERQRGNFPDRFSGHQFPNYSSELNVNALLLGDSALYLCASSLWEEPSNYGYTFGSGTRLTVV.

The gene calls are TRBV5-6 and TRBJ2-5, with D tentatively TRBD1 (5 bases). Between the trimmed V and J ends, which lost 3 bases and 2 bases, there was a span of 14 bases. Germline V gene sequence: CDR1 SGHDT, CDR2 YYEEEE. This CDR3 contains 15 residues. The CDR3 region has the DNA TGTGCCAGCAGCTACCCGACAGAAATTCAAGAGACCCAGTACTTC. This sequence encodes CASSYPTEIQETQYF. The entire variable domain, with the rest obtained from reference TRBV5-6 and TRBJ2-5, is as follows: DAGVTQSPTHLIKTRGQQVTLRCSPKSGHDTVSWYQQALGQGPQFIFQYYEEEERQRGNFPDRFSGHQFPNYSSELNVNALLLGDSALYLCASSYPTEIQETQYFGPGTRLLVL.

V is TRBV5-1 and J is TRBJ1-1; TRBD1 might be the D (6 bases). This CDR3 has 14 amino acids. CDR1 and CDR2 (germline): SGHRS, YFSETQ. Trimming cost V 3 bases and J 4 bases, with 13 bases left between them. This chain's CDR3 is CASSYQGQGTEAFF. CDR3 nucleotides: TGCGCCAGCAGCTACCAGGGGCAGGGCACTGAAGCTTTCTTT.

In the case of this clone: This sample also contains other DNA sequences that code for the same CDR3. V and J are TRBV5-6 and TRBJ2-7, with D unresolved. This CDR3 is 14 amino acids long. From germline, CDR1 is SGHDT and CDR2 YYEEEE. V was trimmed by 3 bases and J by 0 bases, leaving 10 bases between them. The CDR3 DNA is TGTGCCAGCAGCTCGCCCGGGTTCTCCTACGAGCAGTACTTC. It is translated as CASSSPGFSYEQYF.

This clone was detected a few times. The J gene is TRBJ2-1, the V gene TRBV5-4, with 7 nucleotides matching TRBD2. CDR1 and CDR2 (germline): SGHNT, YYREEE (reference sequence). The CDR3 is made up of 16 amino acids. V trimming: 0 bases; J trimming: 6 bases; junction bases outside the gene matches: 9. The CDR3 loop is CASSLAGGGLINEQFF. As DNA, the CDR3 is TGTGCCAGCAGCTTGGCGGGGGGAGGTTTAATCAATGAGCAGTTCTTC.

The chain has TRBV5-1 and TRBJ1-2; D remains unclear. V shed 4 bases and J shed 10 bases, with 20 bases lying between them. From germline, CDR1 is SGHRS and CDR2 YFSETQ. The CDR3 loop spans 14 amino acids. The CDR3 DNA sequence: TGCGCCAGCAGCGATCGTGAGACTGGGAGGGACTACACCTTC. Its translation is CASSDRETGRDYTF.

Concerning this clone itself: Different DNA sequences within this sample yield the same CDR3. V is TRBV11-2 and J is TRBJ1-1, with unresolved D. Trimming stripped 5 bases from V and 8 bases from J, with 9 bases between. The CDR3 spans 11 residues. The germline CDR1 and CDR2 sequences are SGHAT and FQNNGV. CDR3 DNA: TGTGCCAGCAGCCAATCGCTGGAAGCTTTCTTT. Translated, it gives CASSQSLEAFF.